Below, 31 T cell receptor beta chains from the same sample are listed, as sequenced in a study of cytomegalovirus exposure and HLA in healthy donors. This table comes from immunoSEQ multiplex PCR, and its TCRdb copy is limited to in-frame clones, with some not included. Here the sample spans fewer than 400,000 clones, roughly 88% being singletons. Sequencing was performed on PBMCs. All receptors derive from a woman between 18 and 30 years old in good health and CMV-seronegative.

The rearrangement joins TRBV7-2 to TRBJ2-7; 9 bases agree with TRBD1. V lost 1 base, J lost 5 bases, and 6 bases stayed unmatched. The CDR3 has 15 amino acids. Germline V CDR1 and CDR2: SGHTA, FQGNSA. As DNA, the CDR3 is TGTGCCAGCAGCTTAGGTGGACAGGGGTTTAACGAGCAGTACTTC. Amino acid sequence: CASSLGGQGFNEQYF. Full variable domain (remainder filled in from reference TRBV7-2 and TRBJ2-7): GAGVSQSPSNKVTEKGKDVELRCDPISGHTALYWYRQSLGQGLEFLIYFQGNSAPDKSGLPSDRFSAERTGGSVSTLTIQRTQQEDSAVYLCASSLGGQGFNEQYFGPGTRLTVT.

This chain connects TRBV28 to TRBJ2-7; 8 bases map to TRBD1. Germline V gives CDR1 MDHEN, CDR2 SYDVKM. This CDR3 contains 14 residues. V trimming: 5 bases; J trimming: 5 bases; junction bases outside the gene matches: 8. CDR3 in amino acids: CASSLGQGPHEQYF. The CDR3, as DNA: TGTGCCAGCAGTCTCGGACAGGGTCCCCACGAGCAGTACTTC.

The gene calls are TRBV4-3 and TRBJ1-4; D might be TRBD1 (5 bases). The V end lost 3 bases, the J end lost 2 bases, and 16 bases lay between the germline ends. The germline gives CDR1 LGHNA, CDR2 YSLEER. This CDR3 spans 17 amino acids. CDR3 DNA sequence: TGCGCCAGCAGCCAGTCTCCTCCGACAGTGACTAATGAAAAACTGTTTTTT. Amino acid sequence: CASSQSPPTVTNEKLFF.

The chain carries TRBV7-2 and TRBJ2-2; no firm D call. Germline loops: CDR1 SGHTA, CDR2 FQGNSA. V gave up 5 bases and J gave up 2 bases, with 15 bases separating them. The length of the CDR3 is 16 residues. The DNA of the CDR3 is TGTGCCAGCAGCCCCGAGCCGGCAGGTAACACCGGGGAGCTGTTTTTT. Translation gives CASSPEPAGNTGELFF.

The CDR3 loop is CASSFPSLPGYTF. CDR3 bases: TGTGCCAGCAGCTTTCCATCCCTACCCGGCTACACCTTC. The J gene is TRBJ1-2, the V gene TRBV7-2; D is uncertain. Trimming removed 3 bases at V and 8 bases at J, with 13 bases between. Germline V gene lookup returns CDR1 SGHTA and CDR2 FQGNSA. The CDR3 has 13 residues. The variable domain in full, with the rest retrieved from reference TRBV7-2 and TRBJ1-2, is GAGVSQSPSNKVTEKGKDVELRCDPISGHTALYWYRQSLGQGLEFLIYFQGNSAPDKSGLPSDRFSAERTGGSVSTLTIQRTQQEDSAVYLCASSFPSLPGYTFGSGTRLTVV.

The rearrangement links TRBV11-3 to TRBJ2-5; D may be TRBD1 (6 bases). The germline V gene encodes CDR1 SGHNT and CDR2 YENEEA. This CDR3 comprises 14 residues. Trimming left V 1 base short and J 3 bases short, with 9 bases between. The CDR3 bases are TGTGCCAGCAGCTTAGGGGACACTGAAGAGACCCAGTACTTC. Its translation: CASSLGDTEETQYF.

The V call is TRBV9, the J call TRBJ2-7; possible D gene TRBD1, 5 bases. The germline V gene encodes CDR1 SGDLS and CDR2 YYNGEE. The CDR3 is made up of 14 amino acids. Deletions cut 3 bases from V and 0 bases from J, with 10 bases between. The CDR3 is CASSADTYSYEQYF. The DNA for the CDR3 is TGTGCCAGCAGCGCGGACACTTACTCCTACGAGCAGTACTTC.

This chain joins TRBV6-1 and TRBJ2-1, with D possibly being TRBD2 (6 bases). The CDR3 spans 9 residues. CDR1 is MNHNS and CDR2 is SASEGT in the germline V gene. The CDR3 DNA follows: TGTGGGGCGGGACCCAAGCAGTTCTTC. Its protein is CGAGPKQFF.

The rearrangement joins TRBV9 to TRBJ2-7, with D possibly TRBD2 on 6 matching bases. The V and J ends lost 3 bases and 0 bases respectively, with 10 bases between them. The germline CDR1 and CDR2 sequences are SGDLS and YYNGEE. The CDR3 consists of 14 residues. CDR3 loop: CASSATGSSYEQYF. The CDR3 DNA is TGTGCCAGCAGCGCAACCGGGAGCTCCTACGAGCAGTACTTC.

This clone was found once. The J gene is TRBJ2-7, the V gene TRBV27; 7 bases match TRBD2. The CDR3 runs 13 residues. Trimming at V came to 8 bases and at J to 6 bases, leaving 10 bases not matched to a gene. The germline V gene encodes CDR1 MNHEY and CDR2 SMNVEV (reference sequence). The CDR3, as DNA: TGTGCCAGCTTTTTTAGCGGGTCGGGCGAGCAGTACTTC. It is translated as CASFFSGSGEQYF.

The CDR3: CASRRDRGAKNIQYF. In DNA, the CDR3 is TGTGCCAGCAGGCGGGACAGGGGGGCCAAAAACATTCAGTACTTC. The genes are TRBV6-5 and TRBJ2-4, with TRBD1 matching 11 bases. Per the germline V gene, CDR1 is MNHEY and CDR2 is SVGAGI. The CDR3 loop spans 15 amino acids. With 6 bases clipped from V and 1 base from J, the junction kept 2 bases outside the gene matches.

CDR3 protein: CASRDNRGGTEAFF. The DNA for the CDR3 is TGTGCCAGCAGAGACAACAGGGGGGGCACTGAAGCTTTCTTT. The chain employs TRBV6-5 and TRBJ1-1; 8 bases map to TRBD1. Trimming removed 6 bases from V and 4 bases from J; junction bases left unmatched: 7. CDR3 length: 14 amino acids. Germline V gives CDR1 MNHEY, CDR2 SVGAGI.

This chain links TRBV27 with TRBJ2-7; 11 bases are shared with TRBD1. The V and J ends lost 7 bases and 4 bases, in that order; junction bases with no gene match: 12. Germline CDR1 reads MNHEY; CDR2 reads SMNVEV (reference sequence). This CDR3 spans 16 amino acids. Here the CDR3 reads CASNGAGQGAIYEQYF. The CDR3 DNA sequence: TGTGCCAGCAATGGCGCCGGACAGGGGGCAATATACGAGCAGTACTTC.

The gene calls are TRBV19 and TRBJ2-7; D possibly corresponds to TRBD2 (6 bases). Trimming removed 5 bases from V and 7 bases from J, with 15 bases in between. This CDR3 is 13 amino acids long. The germline CDR1 and CDR2 sequences are LNHDA and SQIVND (reference sequence). Here the CDR3 reads CASSPQTSPEQYF. The CDR3 region has the DNA TGTGCCAGTAGTCCCCAGACTAGTCCAGAGCAGTACTTC.

The chain links TRBV19 to TRBJ2-2; tentative D call: TRBD2 (6 bases). Germline V gene lookup returns CDR1 LNHDA and CDR2 SQIVND (reference sequence). Trimming left V 3 bases short and J 5 bases short, with 16 bases between. The CDR3 totals 16 residues. The chain's CDR3 is CASSMKRLAITGELFF. The CDR3 bases are TGTGCCAGTAGTATGAAGAGGCTAGCGATTACCGGGGAGCTGTTTTTT. The full variable domain, rest sourced from reference TRBV19 and TRBJ2-2, is DGGITQSPKYLFRKEGQNVTLSCEQNLNHDAMYWYRQDPGQGLRLIYYSQIVNDFQKGDIAEGYSVSREKKESFPLTVTSAQKNPTAFYLCASSMKRLAITGELFFGEGSRLTVL.

A remark on this clone: Other nucleotide sequences in the sample specify the same CDR3. V is TRBV6-5 and J is TRBJ1-1; 7 bases map to TRBD1. The CDR3 is made up of 13 amino acids. Germline assignment: CDR1 MNHEY and CDR2 SVGAGI. V lost 7 bases to trimming and J lost 4 bases; unmatched junction nucleotides: 6. In DNA, the CDR3 is TGTGCCAGCACTTCGACAGGGTCCACTGAAGCTTTCTTT. Its translation: CASTSTGSTEAFF.

This chain connects TRBV6-4 to TRBJ2-3; the D is unclear. Trimming took off 3 bases at V and 1 base at J, with 5 bases between the two ends. The V gene's germline CDR1 is MRHNA and CDR2 SNTAGT. The CDR3 extends over 13 amino acids. The CDR3 DNA follows: TGTGCCAGCAGTGATCAGGGCACAGATACGCAGTATTTT. Amino acid sequence: CASSDQGTDTQYF.

This clone was counted a single time. The chain uses TRBV7-3 and TRBJ2-6; 8 nucleotides line up with TRBD2. V trimming: 5 bases; J trimming: 0 bases; junction bases outside the gene matches: 3. Germline V gene data show CDR1 as SGHTA and CDR2 as FQGTGA. The CDR3 runs to 16 residues. As DNA, the CDR3 is TGTGCCAGCAGCCCCCGGGGGGGCTCTGGGGCCAACGTCCTGACTTTC. Residues: CASSPRGGSGANVLTF.

The chain recombines TRBV5-1 with TRBJ2-7; D call uncertain. Germline values: CDR1 SGHRS, CDR2 YFSETQ. The germline V and J ends were trimmed by 5 bases and 2 bases, with 11 bases remaining between them. The CDR3 extends over 13 amino acids. CDR3 nucleotide sequence: TGCGCCAGCAGGGTACAGAGCACCTACGAGCAGTACTTC. Its protein is CASRVQSTYEQYF.

The V and J genes are TRBV9 and TRBJ2-3; TRBD1 matches at 8 bases. There are 15 residues in the CDR3. Germline V lookup: CDR1 SGDLS, CDR2 YYNGEE. V trimming: 0 bases; J trimming: 9 bases; junction bases outside the gene matches: 9. The CDR3 here is CASSVDGGQAITQYF. CDR3 sequence (DNA): TGTGCCAGCAGCGTAGATGGGGGACAGGCTATAACGCAGTATTTT.

The chain is built from TRBV9 and TRBJ2-3; TRBD2 matches 12 bases. In germline, CDR1 is SGDLS, CDR2 YYNGEE. V lost 3 bases and J lost 3; bases outside the gene matches: 2. CDR3 length: 15 amino acids. CDR3 sequence: CASSETSGSTDTQYF. The CDR3, as DNA: TGTGCCAGCAGCGAGACTAGCGGGAGTACAGATACGCAGTATTTT.

The gene calls are TRBV29-1 and TRBJ1-1; D remains ambiguous. Trimming took off 6 bases at V and 0 bases at J, with 11 bases between the two ends. CDR3 length: 13 amino acids. Per germline, CDR1 SQVTM and CDR2 ANQGSEA. This CDR3 is CSVERGMNTEAFF. The CDR3 DNA reads as TGCAGCGTAGAACGAGGAATGAACACTGAAGCTTTCTTT.

This rearrangement joins TRBV2 to TRBJ2-5, with TRBD1 matching over 9 bases. The CDR3 has 12 amino acids. The junction had 7 bases not matched to a gene; V was cut back by 6 bases and J by 11 bases. CDR1 is SNHLY, CDR2 FYNNEI, per germline. This chain's CDR3 is CASRTTGGGQYF. CDR3 nucleotide sequence: TGTGCCAGCAGGACTACAGGGGGCGGTCAGTACTTC.

The genes are TRBV27 and TRBJ2-1, with D possibly TRBD1 on 6 matching bases. Germline V CDR1 and CDR2: MNHEY, SMNVEV (reference sequence). CDR3 length: 16 residues. Trimming took 5 bases from V and 2 from J, leaving 16 bases between them. The CDR3: CASSPWTAPAYNEQFF. DNA for the CDR3: TGTGCCAGCAGTCCATGGACAGCCCCCGCCTACAATGAGCAGTTCTTC.

There are a few counts of this clone. The chain recombines TRBV7-2 with TRBJ1-5; 10 positions agree with TRBD1. Germline trimming cut 9 bases from V and 3 bases from J; bases unmatched to any gene: 2. The CDR3 totals 13 residues. CDR1 and CDR2 from the germline V gene are SGHTA and FQGNSA. CDR3 region: CASGTGANQPQHF. The CDR3 DNA reads as TGTGCCAGTGGGACAGGGGCCAATCAGCCCCAGCATTTT.

The V and J genes are TRBV4-2 and TRBJ1-2, with 9 bases identical to TRBD1. This CDR3 has 14 residues. CDR1 is LGHNA, CDR2 YNFKEQ, per germline. The J segment lost 7 bases and the V segment lost 2 bases, leaving 5 bases of the junction unmatched. The CDR3 loop reads CASSQMTGGFGYTF. In DNA, the CDR3 is TGTGCCAGCAGCCAAATGACAGGGGGTTTTGGCTACACCTTC.

This clone appeared once. This chain links TRBV19 with TRBJ2-1; 12 positions agree with TRBD2. In germline, CDR1 is LNHDA, CDR2 SQIVND (reference sequence). V lost 0 bases, J lost 14 bases, and 5 bases stayed unmatched. This CDR3 has 14 amino acids. In DNA form, the CDR3 reads TGTGCCAGTAGTATAGAAGGGCTAGCGGGAGGGGAGTTCTTC. Translated, it gives CASSIEGLAGGEFF.

This clone was seen just once. The chain carries TRBV5-1 and TRBJ2-3; 12 bases line up with TRBD2. CDR3 length: 18 residues. In germline, CDR1 is SGHRS, CDR2 YFSETQ. V shed 0 bases and J 2 bases; nucleotides not matched to a gene: 7. In DNA form, the CDR3 reads TGCGCCAGCAGCTTGGCCTCGACTAGCGGGAGACACACAGATACGCAGTATTTT. The encoded protein is CASSLASTSGRHTDTQYF. Full variable domain (remainder filled in from reference TRBV5-1 and TRBJ2-3): KAGVTQTPRYLIKTRGQQVTLSCSPISGHRSVSWYQQTPGQGLQFLFEYFSETQRNKGNFPGRFSGRQFSNSRSEMNVSTLELGDSALYLCASSLASTSGRHTDTQYFGPGTRLTVL.

This sequence joins TRBV6-6 and TRBJ2-2, with 11 bases lining up with TRBD1. The germline CDR1 and CDR2 sequences are MNHNY and SVGAGI (reference sequence). This CDR3 is built from 16 residues. Trimming removed 5 bases from V and 7 bases from J; junction bases left unmatched: 9. Here the CDR3 DNA reads TGTGCCAGCAGTCACCGGACAGGGGGCGAGTTCGGGGAGCTGTTTTTT. As protein: CASSHRTGGEFGELFF.

The genes are TRBV27 and TRBJ2-3, with 9 nucleotides matching TRBD1. The CDR3 is 13 amino acids. The germline gives CDR1 MNHEY, CDR2 SMNVEV (reference sequence). With 9 bases clipped from V and 1 base from J, the junction kept 2 bases outside the gene matches. CDR3 DNA sequence: TGTGCCAGTAGGGACAGGGGCACAGATACGCAGTATTTT. Protein sequence: CASRDRGTDTQYF.

CDR3 coding DNA: TGCAGCGTTGCGGGCAGGGTGTCCTACAATGAGCAGTTCTTC. This encodes CSVAGRVSYNEQFF. The chain couples TRBV29-1 to TRBJ2-1, with a possible D match to TRBD1 (5 bases). This CDR3 is 14 amino acids long. Trimming cost V 4 bases and J 1 base, with 11 bases left between them. Germline CDR1 reads SQVTM; CDR2 reads ANQGSEA.